The clone carrying this TCR beta chain was seen more than once but under ten times. The antigen remains unidentified. The CDR3 has 15 residues. Germline CDR1 reads SGHAT; CDR2 reads FQNNGV. V was pared by 5 bases and J by 9 bases, with 22 bases between. The data were taken from a study of early T cells in non-severe SARS-CoV-2 infection. Turning to the study itself: Unsorted whole-blood RNA was sequenced in bulk, leaving chains unpaired.

Individually, cDNA molecules had unique molecular identifiers attached to them. TCRdb reprocessed the 5' RACE reads via MiXCR and lists one record per CDR3 protein. This table has 75,000 to 90,000 distinct CDR3 sequences, over 9.5% appearing once. Study-wide results and caveats: Matching results from VDJdb favored anti-spike CD8 responses, leaving private and CD4 specificities undetected.

This chain joins TRBV11-2 and TRBJ2-5, with D maybe TRBD1 (6 bases). The clonotype comes from an adult who was a healthcare worker with PCR-confirmed SARS-CoV-2 infection or an uninfected control (not recorded which). Source: whole blood, taken at baseline. This CDR3 reads CASSPRGLQGAAQYF. DNA for the CDR3: TGTGCCAGCAGCCCCAGGGGCCTGCAAGGGGCGGCCCAGTACTTC.